Listed below are T cell receptor beta chains from one sample, sequenced in a study of cytomegalovirus exposure and HLA in healthy donors. Sequencing was performed with immunoSEQ multiplex PCR; in TCRdb, only in-frame clones are kept and a portion is missing. The sample comprises approximately 180,000 clones, around nine tenths of which are singletons, and approximately 2.4% rests with the top ten. Sample: PBMCs. These receptors were taken from a man aged 18 to 35 in good health and CMV-seropositive. Each CDR3 is given with its conserved first and last residue. The D gene is left open where the match is weak. Clone size appears in some rows only: once, few, many, or a class for an expanded clone.

v_gene: TRBV9
len: 16
abundance: .
d_gene: TRBD2
j_gene: TRBJ2-5
CDR3aa: CASSSGLAEMTETQYF
CDR3nt: TGTGCCAGCAGCTCGGGACTAGCGGAGATGACAGAGACCCAGTACTTC

v_gene: TRBV18
len: 13
abundance: once
d_gene: TRBD2
j_gene: TRBJ2-3
CDR3aa: CASSRGSTDTQYF
CDR3nt: TGTGCCAGCTCTCGCGGGAGTACAGATACGCAGTATTTT

v_gene: TRBV5-4
len: 11
abundance: few
d_gene: .
j_gene: TRBJ2-2
CDR3aa: CAGLESGELFF
CDR3nt: TGTGCCGGCCTAGAGAGCGGGGAGCTGTTTTTT

v_gene: TRBV5-1
len: 13
abundance: .
d_gene: .
j_gene: TRBJ1-1
CDR3aa: CASSLGSDTEAFF
CDR3nt: TGCGCCAGCAGCTTGGGGAGTGACACTGAAGCTTTCTTT

v_gene: TRBV6-6
len: 15
abundance: .
d_gene: .
j_gene: TRBJ2-6
CDR3aa: CASSYGTTGANVLTF
CDR3nt: TGTGCCAGCAGTTACGGCACAACTGGGGCCAACGTCCTGACTTTC

v_gene: TRBV7-2
len: 14
abundance: .
d_gene: .
j_gene: TRBJ1-5
CDR3aa: CASSFGQSNQPQHF
CDR3nt: TGTGCCAGCAGCTTCGGACAGAGCAATCAGCCCCAGCATTTT

v_gene: TRBV13
len: 12
abundance: .
d_gene: .
j_gene: TRBJ1-5
CDR3aa: CASSLSSQPQHF
CDR3nt: TGTGCCAGCAGCCTAAGTAGTCAGCCCCAGCATTTT

v_gene: TRBV7-8
len: 14
abundance: .
d_gene: .
j_gene: TRBJ2-3
CDR3aa: CASSLEWRADTQYF
CDR3nt: TGTGCCAGCAGCTTAGAATGGAGGGCAGATACGCAGTATTTT

v_gene: TRBV4-2
len: 15
abundance: .
d_gene: TRBD1
j_gene: TRBJ2-7
CDR3aa: CASSQGRQGQGEQYF
CDR3nt: TGTGCCAGCAGCCAAGGAAGACAGGGTCAGGGCGAGCAGTACTTC

v_gene: TRBV11-2
len: 15
abundance: .
d_gene: TRBD1
j_gene: TRBJ1-2
CDR3aa: CASSGRTGPVYGYTF
CDR3nt: TGTGCCAGCAGCGGCAGGACAGGGCCTGTCTATGGCTACACCTTC

v_gene: TRBV27
len: 15
abundance: few
d_gene: TRBD1
j_gene: TRBJ2-1
CDR3aa: CASSLLPGQGNEQFF
CDR3nt: TGTGCCAGCAGTTTGCTCCCGGGACAGGGCAATGAGCAGTTCTTC

v_gene: TRBV18
len: 14
abundance: .
d_gene: TRBD1
j_gene: TRBJ1-1
CDR3aa: CASSPSQGRTEAFF
CDR3nt: TGTGCCAGCTCACCCTCACAGGGGAGAACTGAAGCTTTCTTT

v_gene: TRBV12-5
len: 13
abundance: .
d_gene: .
j_gene: TRBJ1-2
CDR3aa: CASGLVQGGGYTF
CDR3nt: TGTGCTAGTGGTTTGGTACAGGGCGGTGGCTACACCTTC

v_gene: TRBV23-1
len: 17
abundance: .
d_gene: TRBD2
j_gene: TRBJ2-3
CDR3aa: CASSWVGLAGDTDTQYF
CDR3nt: TGCGCCAGCAGTTGGGTAGGACTAGCGGGAGACACAGATACGCAGTATTTT

v_gene: TRBV5-1
len: 13
abundance: .
d_gene: .
j_gene: TRBJ1-1
CDR3aa: CASSLDRNTEAFF
CDR3nt: TGCGCCAGCAGCTTGGACAGAAACACTGAAGCTTTCTTT

v_gene: TRBV19
len: 13
abundance: .
d_gene: TRBD1
j_gene: TRBJ1-2
CDR3aa: CASSMTGDYGYTF
CDR3nt: TGTGCCAGTAGTATGACAGGGGACTATGGCTACACCTTC

v_gene: TRBV29-1
len: 16
abundance: .
d_gene: TRBD1
j_gene: TRBJ2-3
CDR3aa: CSVGTGAEPSTDTQYF
CDR3nt: TGCAGCGTCGGGACAGGGGCGGAACCTAGCACAGATACGCAGTATTTT

v_gene: TRBV6-4
len: 14
abundance: .
d_gene: .
j_gene: TRBJ2-3
CDR3aa: CASSDGPGGDTQYF
CDR3nt: TGTGCCAGCAGTGACGGCCCGGGTGGAGATACGCAGTATTTT

v_gene: TRBV18
len: 14
abundance: .
d_gene: .
j_gene: TRBJ1-2
CDR3aa: CASSPDSPGYGYTF
CDR3nt: TGTGCCAGCTCACCGGACAGCCCCGGCTATGGCTACACCTTC

v_gene: TRBV9
len: 16
abundance: .
d_gene: .
j_gene: TRBJ2-1
CDR3aa: CASSVSAQSSYNEQFF
CDR3nt: TGTGCCAGCAGCGTAAGCGCGCAGAGCTCCTACAATGAGCAGTTCTTC

v_gene: TRBV27
len: 14
abundance: few
d_gene: .
j_gene: TRBJ1-2
CDR3aa: CASSRAGSYYGYTF
CDR3nt: TGTGCCAGCAGCCGGGCAGGGTCTTACTATGGCTACACCTTC

v_gene: TRBV2
len: 12
abundance: few
d_gene: .
j_gene: TRBJ1-5
CDR3aa: CASKTINQPQHF
CDR3nt: TGTGCCAGCAAAACAATTAATCAGCCCCAGCATTTT

v_gene: TRBV9
len: 14
abundance: .
d_gene: .
j_gene: TRBJ2-3
CDR3aa: CASSGWQDTDTQYF
CDR3nt: TGTGCCAGCAGCGGATGGCAGGACACAGATACGCAGTATTTT

v_gene: TRBV6-5
len: 14
abundance: .
d_gene: TRBD2
j_gene: TRBJ2-5
CDR3aa: CASSYSGGPETQYF
CDR3nt: TGTGCCAGCAGTTACTCGGGAGGGCCAGAGACCCAGTACTTC

v_gene: TRBV5-6
len: 15
abundance: .
d_gene: TRBD2
j_gene: TRBJ2-1
CDR3aa: CASSYTSAHYNEQFF
CDR3nt: TGTGCCAGCAGCTATACTAGCGCCCACTACAATGAGCAGTTCTTC

v_gene: TRBV7-3
len: 16
abundance: .
d_gene: TRBD2
j_gene: TRBJ2-2
CDR3aa: CASSARTSGRFGELFF
CDR3nt: TGTGCCAGCAGCGCCCGGACTAGCGGGCGGTTCGGGGAGCTGTTTTTT

v_gene: TRBV5-1
len: 15
abundance: .
d_gene: TRBD2
j_gene: TRBJ2-1
CDR3aa: CASSILAGGSYEQFF
CDR3nt: TGCGCCAGCAGCATCCTAGCGGGGGGGTCGTATGAGCAGTTCTTC

v_gene: TRBV7-9
len: 16
abundance: once
d_gene: .
j_gene: TRBJ2-1
CDR3aa: CASSFLGGGLYNEQFF
CDR3nt: TGTGCCAGCAGCTTCCTAGGGGGGGGTCTCTACAATGAGCAGTTCTTC

v_gene: TRBV5-1
len: 14
abundance: .
d_gene: TRBD1
j_gene: TRBJ2-7
CDR3aa: CASSLDAGGYEQYF
CDR3nt: TGCGCCAGCAGCTTGGATGCAGGGGGTTACGAGCAGTACTTC